Listed here are 8 T cell receptor beta chains from one sample, sequenced in a study of blood T cell repertoires in COVID-19. Generated by immunoSEQ multiplex PCR, the TCRdb table keeps only in-frame clones and is missing some. The table records fewer than 350,000 clones, 80% to 95% of them present only once. Sample: peripheral blood. The receptors derive from a woman under 40 with COVID-19, enrolled during active disease.

The rearrangement joins TRBV2 to TRBJ2-2, with 11 bases that match TRBD2. The length of the CDR3 is 14 residues. Germline V lookup: CDR1 SNHLY, CDR2 FYNNEI. J lost 5 bases, V lost 6 bases, and 2 bases had no gene match. CDR3 in DNA: TGTGCCAGCAGGACTAGCGGGACGACCGGGGAGCTGTTTTTT. This encodes CASRTSGTTGELFF.

This clone has just one count. The J gene is TRBJ1-4, the V gene TRBV5-5; 8 nucleotides match TRBD1. Germline CDR1 reads SGHKS; CDR2 reads YYEKEE (reference sequence). This CDR3 has 16 amino acids. J was trimmed by 4 bases and V by 0 bases; bases with no gene match: 5. This CDR3 reads CASSLGQGLDNEKLFF. CDR3 nucleotide sequence: TGTGCCAGCAGCTTGGGACAGGGGCTGGATAATGAAAAACTGTTTTTT.

The rearrangement joins TRBV29-1 to TRBJ2-7, with a weak D call TRBD2 (5 bases). Germline loops: CDR1 SQVTM, CDR2 ANQGSEA. V lost 4 bases, J lost 0 bases, and 7 bases lay in between. The length of the CDR3 is 12 residues. The CDR3 sequence is CSVVGNSYEQYF. CDR3 nucleotide sequence: TGCAGCGTTGTCGGGAACTCCTACGAGCAGTACTTC.

This chain uses TRBV28 with TRBJ2-7; 9 bases map to TRBD1. The CDR3 runs 16 residues. V shed 7 bases, J shed 7 bases, and the junction held 17 bases outside the gene matches. From germline, CDR1 is MDHEN and CDR2 SYDVKM. The CDR3 reads CASTLPDRGLSGEQYF. As DNA, the CDR3 is TGTGCCAGCACCCTCCCGGACAGGGGCCTATCGGGGGAGCAGTACTTC.

V is TRBV5-1 and J is TRBJ2-5; 7 positions agree with TRBD2. This CDR3 is built from 15 residues. Germline values: CDR1 SGHRS, CDR2 YFSETQ. With 4 bases clipped from V and 5 bases from J, the junction kept 11 bases outside the gene matches. The CDR3 reads CASSPGGGREETQYF. Written as DNA, the CDR3 is TGCGCCAGCAGCCCCGGCGGCGGGCGGGAGGAGACCCAGTACTTC.

The chain couples TRBV28 to TRBJ2-5; 8 bases fit TRBD1. CDR1 and CDR2 from the germline V gene are MDHEN and SYDVKM. This CDR3 is 15 amino acids long. V shed 8 bases and J 4 bases; nucleotides not matched to a gene: 12. In DNA, the CDR3 is TGTGCCAGCGCCGCCAGGCCCGGGACAGGAGAGACCCAGTACTTC. Protein sequence: CASAARPGTGETQYF.

The rearrangement joins TRBV28 to TRBJ2-1; D may be TRBD2 (6 bases). Germline CDR1 reads MDHEN; CDR2 reads SYDVKM. Deletions cut 5 bases from V and 5 bases from J, with 16 bases between. CDR3 length: 15 amino acids. The CDR3 reads CASSRTSGLNNEQFF. Written as DNA, the CDR3 is TGTGCCAGCAGTCGTACCTCGGGACTCAACAATGAGCAGTTCTTC.

This rearrangement joins TRBV1 to TRBJ1-5; TRBD1, the table's D call, was not compared with the DNA. TRBV1 is reported as a pseudogene. The CDR3 runs 16 residues. This chain's CDR3 is CTSSPNQVRSNQPQHF. The CDR3 DNA reads as TGCACCAGCAGCCCCAACCAGGTAAGGAGCAATCAGCCCCAGCATTTT.